These 22 T cell receptor beta chains share one sample of origin, sequenced in a study of CXCR3-negative and CXCR3-positive naive CD8 T cells. Study-wide findings and caveats: More hydrophobic TRB CDR3s were found in CXCR3-positive naive cells than in CXCR3-negative naive cells.

For these TCRs, the target antigens are not known. 5' RACE that incorporated UMI labels was used to prepare the TRB cDNA libraries. Following a re-call of the 5' RACE reads, TCRdb has one entry per CDR3 protein and lacks DNA. The specimen's table records roughly 140,000 distinct CDR3 sequences. What was sequenced was naive CXCR3+ CD8+ T cells from blood. Subset defined: CD45RO-CCR7+CD27+CD95- naive CD8+ T cells expressing CXCR3 (TNR3+). The receptor set was obtained from a human donor in good health. Some clones in this sample may be carry-over from other donors' samples.

The chain recombines TRBV30 with TRBJ2-7; TCRdb indicates TRBD2, and absent DNA this call remains unverified. The CDR3 totals 14 residues. The germline gives CDR1 GTSNPN, CDR2 SVGIG (reference sequence). The CDR3 sequence is CAWSFAGGSYEQYF.

The CDR3 is CARSAGTEDYEQYF. The V call is TRBV28, the J call TRBJ2-7; TCRdb's D call of TRBD1 is untestable without DNA. The CDR3 is 14 amino acids. Germline CDR1 is MDHEN and CDR2 is SYDVKM.

V and J are TRBV7-7 and TRBJ2-5; TCRdb's D call of TRBD1 is untestable without DNA. CDR1 is SSHAT, CDR2 FNYEAQ, per germline (reference sequence). CDR3 size: 16 residues. Here the CDR3 reads CASSLNRPDGQETQYF.

J is TRBJ2-1 and V is TRBV7-9; there is no DNA to check the TCRdb D call of TRBD1. The CDR3 totals 13 residues. The germline gives CDR1 SEHNR, CDR2 FQNEAQ (reference sequence). CDR3 region: CASSLDGGDEQFF.

The chain carries TRBV19 and TRBJ2-1. This CDR3 has 14 amino acids. Germline CDR1 and CDR2: LNHDA and SQIVND (reference sequence). The CDR3 protein is CASSPADGYNEQFF. Drawing the rest from reference TRBV19 and TRBJ2-1, the complete variable domain is DGGITQSPKYLFRKEGQNVTLSCEQNLNHDAMYWYRQDPGQGLRLIYYSQIVNDFQKGDIAEGYSVSREKKESFPLTVTSAQKNPTAFYLCASSPADGYNEQFFGPGTRLTVL.

This chain connects TRBV14 to TRBJ2-7; TCRdb's D call of TRBD2 is untestable without DNA. Per germline, CDR1 SGHDN and CDR2 FVKESK. The CDR3 has 16 residues. CDR3 sequence reads: CASTPKGLAGVYEQYF.

This chain joins TRBV6-4 and TRBJ2-3; lacking DNA, the TRBD1 call made by TCRdb goes unchecked. Per germline, CDR1 MRHNA and CDR2 SNTAGT. The CDR3 loop spans 14 amino acids. CDR3 region: CASSGSTAPDTQYF.

The chain employs TRBV7-2 and TRBJ2-3; TCRdb lists TRBD1, though no DNA is available to test this call. The CDR3 extends over 16 amino acids. Looked up from germline, CDR1 is SGHTA and CDR2 is FQGNSA. CDR3 sequence: CASSLYLRDLTDTQYF.

V and J are TRBV29-1 and TRBJ2-1; the TCRdb call, TRBD1, lacks DNA for checking. This CDR3 spans 13 amino acids. The germline V gene encodes CDR1 SQVTM and CDR2 ANQGSEA. The CDR3: CSVEGQTGGEQFF.

The chain couples TRBV7-9 to TRBJ2-7; the TCRdb call, TRBD2, lacks DNA for checking. This CDR3 comprises 13 residues. The V gene's germline CDR1 is SEHNR and CDR2 FQNEAQ (reference sequence). The CDR3 region is CASSPAGGDEQYF.

The chain is built from TRBV13 and TRBJ2-7; no DNA is available, so the TRBD1 call from TCRdb remains unchecked. This CDR3 comprises 14 residues. The germline gives CDR1 PRHDT, CDR2 FYEKMQ (reference sequence). CDR3 residues: CASSTGTGLRGQYF.

The chain employs TRBV5-1 and TRBJ1-2. The CDR3 runs 14 residues. From germline, CDR1 is SGHRS and CDR2 YFSETQ. CDR3 sequence: CASSGSHGDYGYTF. Supplemented by reference TRBV5-1 and TRBJ1-2, the full variable domain reads KAGVTQTPRYLIKTRGQQVTLSCSPISGHRSVSWYQQTPGQGLQFLFEYFSETQRNKGNFPGRFSGRQFSNSRSEMNVSTLELGDSALYLCASSGSHGDYGYTFGSGTRLTVV.

This chain links TRBV15 with TRBJ2-7. This CDR3 contains 14 residues. The germline V gene encodes CDR1 LNHNV and CDR2 YYDKDF (reference sequence). This chain's CDR3 is CATSRKRRAYEQYF. Using reference TRBV15 and TRBJ2-7 for the parts outside the CDR3, the full variable domain is DAMVIQNPRYQVTQFGKPVTLSCSQTLNHNVMYWYQQKSSQAPKLLFHYYDKDFNNEADTPDNFQSRRPNTSFCFLDIRSPGLGDTAMYLCATSRKRRAYEQYFGPGTRLTVT.

The chain couples TRBV4-3 to TRBJ1-6; TCRdb picks TRBD1, but there is no DNA to check that call. CDR3 length equals 20 residues. CDR1 and CDR2 (germline): LGHNA, YSLEER. The CDR3 loop reads CASSQDRTGGLSSYNSPLHF.

The chain uses TRBV29-1 and TRBJ1-2; TCRdb returns TRBD1, unconfirmable since there is no DNA. The germline gives CDR1 SQVTM, CDR2 ANQGSEA. The CDR3 sequence is 13 residues long. The CDR3 loop reads CSVADRGNYGYTF.

The chain employs TRBV28 and TRBJ2-1; the TCRdb call, TRBD1, lacks DNA for checking. CDR1 is MDHEN and CDR2 is SYDVKM in the germline V gene. This CDR3 comprises 16 residues. CDR3 sequence: CASSFPGQGPYNEQFF.

V gene TRBV29-1 combines with J gene TRBJ2-7; the TCRdb D gene call, TRBD1, has no DNA to confirm it. Germline V gene data show CDR1 as SQVTM and CDR2 as ANQGSEA. There are 12 residues in the CDR3. CDR3 loop: CSVVTGAYEQYF.

The chain recombines TRBV14 with TRBJ1-1. In germline, CDR1 is SGHDN, CDR2 FVKESK. The CDR3 has 13 amino acids. The chain's CDR3 is CASRQAKGTEAFF. The entire variable domain, with the rest obtained from reference TRBV14 and TRBJ1-1, is as follows: EAGVTQFPSHSVIEKGQTVTLRCDPISGHDNLYWYRRVMGKEIKFLLHFVKESKQDESGMPNNRFLAERTGGTYSTLKVQPAELEDSGVYFCASRQAKGTEAFFGQGTRLTVV.

CDR3 sequence reads: CSARVRTTFYGYTF. The chain combines TRBV20-1 with TRBJ1-2; the TCRdb call, TRBD1, lacks DNA for checking. Germline-derived CDR1 and CDR2 are DFQATT and SNEGSKA (reference sequence). The CDR3 is 14 amino acids.

The chain carries TRBV29-1 and TRBJ2-7; TCRdb designates TRBD2, a call that cannot be tested without DNA. Germline V gene sequence: CDR1 SQVTM, CDR2 ANQGSEA. This CDR3 is built from 15 residues. CDR3 in amino acids: CSVEDRTSVSYEQYF.

The chain couples TRBV14 to TRBJ2-3. The CDR3 is 14 residues long. Germline CDR1 SGHDN, CDR2 FVKESK. The CDR3 here is CASSQARITDTQYF.

The chain combines TRBV6-2 or TRBV6-3 with TRBJ2-7; TCRdb calls TRBD1, which cannot be checked without DNA. Germline values: CDR1 MNHEY, CDR2 SVGEGT. The CDR3 consists of 12 residues. The CDR3 loop reads CASRTGTYEQYF.